Listed below are T cell receptor beta chains from one sample, sequenced in a study of blood T cell repertoires in COVID-19. Here immunoSEQ multiplex PCR was the method, and the copy in TCRdb shows in-frame clones only, minus some. The table includes 200,000 to 250,000 clones, 80% to 90% detected once. The sequenced sample consisted of peripheral blood. The receptors were sampled from a man aged 45-60 years with active or convalescent COVID-19. CDR3s include the opening cysteine and the closing phenylalanine or tryptophan. Each record gives: V gene, clone size, J gene, D gene, CDR3 protein, CDR3 DNA. D genes are given only for firm matches. Clone size is stated in some rows and not others, as once, few, many or a class when expanded.

TRBV28	-	TRBJ1-6	-	CASEGAQGDSPLHF	TGTGCCAGCGAGGGTGCACAGGGTGATTCACCCCTCCACTTT
TRBV7-2	-	TRBJ2-5	-	CASSPELLRETQYF	TGTGCCAGCAGCCCTGAGCTTCTTCGGGAGACCCAGTACTTC
TRBV15	-	TRBJ1-6	TRBD1	CATSRIRTGRFNSPLHF	TGTGCCACCAGCAGAATTCGGACAGGGAGATTTAATTCACCCCTCCACTTT
TRBV6-2/TRBV6-3	once	TRBJ2-7	TRBD1	CASSYGTGSLHYEQYF	TGTGCCAGCAGTTACGGGACAGGGAGCCTCCACTACGAGCAGTACTTC
TRBV2	-	TRBJ2-3	-	CASRVRGTDTQYF	TGTGCCAGCAGGGTCCGGGGCACAGATACGCAGTATTTT
TRBV30	-	TRBJ2-7	TRBD2	CAWSVKTSGTSEQYF	TGTGCCTGGAGTGTAAAGACTAGCGGAACTAGCGAGCAGTACTTC
TRBV4-1	-	TRBJ2-2	-	CASSPPGRGPGRLFF	TGCGCCAGCAGTCCCCCGGGCAGGGGACCAGGCCGGCTGTTTTTT
TRBV27	-	TRBJ1-1	-	CASSPFGGTGNTEAFF	TGTGCCAGCAGCCCATTCGGGGGGACGGGGAACACTGAAGCTTTCTTT
TRBV3-1/TRBV3-2	-	TRBJ2-2	-	CASSQEEEWLRGELFF	TGTGCCAGCAGCCAAGAAGAGGAGTGGTTGAGAGGGGAGCTGTTTTTT
TRBV24-1	-	TRBJ2-1	TRBD2	CATSDPSAGGPYNEQFF	TGTGCCACCAGTGACCCCTCTGCGGGGGGCCCCTACAATGAGCAGTTCTTC
TRBV7-9	-	TRBJ1-6	-	CASSSSLTGEGYSPLHF	TGTGCCAGCAGCTCCTCACTCACTGGGGAGGGTTATTCACCCCTCCACTTT
TRBV6-2/TRBV6-3	-	TRBJ2-2	TRBD1	CASSYDVRGLGTGELFF	TGTGCCAGCAGTTACGACGTGAGGGGGCTCGGTACCGGGGAGCTGTTTTTT
TRBV2	once	TRBJ2-3	-	CASKLQLTTDTQYF	TGTGCCAGCAAGCTACAGCTTACCACAGATACGCAGTATTTT
TRBV28	-	TRBJ2-1	TRBD1	CASSSLQGAVDNEQFF	TGTGCCAGCAGTTCATTACAGGGGGCGGTGGACAATGAGCAGTTCTTC
TRBV18	many	TRBJ1-4	-	CASSPLMQGSEKLFF	TGTGCCAGCTCACCACTTATGCAGGGAAGTGAAAAACTGTTTTTT
TRBV2	-	TRBJ2-5	TRBD2	CASRGRLAGDGETQYF	TGTGCCAGCAGGGGAAGACTAGCGGGCGACGGCGAGACCCAGTACTTC
TRBV4-3	-	TRBJ2-2	TRBD2	CASSQDWATGLNTGELFF	TGCGCCAGCAGCCAAGATTGGGCAACGGGACTAAACACCGGGGAGCTGTTTTTT
TRBV5-4	-	TRBJ2-1	-	CASSLDPGSYNEQFF	TGTGCCAGCAGCTTGGACCCAGGCTCCTACAATGAGCAGTTCTTC
TRBV5-6	-	TRBJ1-1	-	CASSWGQEAFF	TGTGCCAGCAGCTGGGGGCAGGAAGCTTTCTTT
TRBV7-2	few	TRBJ1-3	-	CASSSTGSGNTIYF	TGTGCCAGCAGTTCTACAGGGTCTGGAAACACCATATATTTT
TRBV7-3	-	TRBJ2-3	TRBD1	CASRSDRGTDTQYF	TGTGCCAGCAGATCGGACAGGGGTACAGATACGCAGTATTTT
TRBV6-4	-	TRBJ2-6	-	CASSQDTPSGANVLTF	TGTGCCAGCAGTCAGGACACTCCCTCTGGGGCCAACGTCCTGACTTTC
TRBV6-2/TRBV6-3	once	TRBJ1-5	-	CASSYSTADYSNQPQHF	TGTGCCAGCAGTTACTCGACGGCAGACTATAGCAATCAGCCCCAGCATTTT
TRBV2	-	TRBJ1-2	-	CASSGELLGYTF	TGTGCCAGCAGTGGAGAGCTCTTGGGCTACACCTTC
TRBV6-1	-	TRBJ1-1	-	CASSSTDRLNTEAFF	TGTGCCAGCAGTTCCACCGACAGGTTGAACACTGAAGCTTTCTTT
TRBV3-1/TRBV3-2	-	TRBJ2-2	-	CASSQDWTGTGELFF	TGTGCCAGCAGCCAGGATTGGACTGGAACCGGGGAGCTGTTTTTT
TRBV3-1/TRBV3-2	-	TRBJ1-2	-	CASSHRDLDYGYTF	TGTGCCAGCAGCCACAGGGACTTGGACTATGGCTACACCTTC
TRBV6-2/TRBV6-3	-	TRBJ1-3	TRBD1	CASRPGQGPGNTIYF	TGTGCCAGCAGACCTGGACAGGGACCCGGAAACACCATATATTTT
TRBV2	-	TRBJ1-2	TRBD1	CASSELGQGFGGYTF	TGTGCCAGCAGTGAATTGGGACAGGGGTTTGGCGGCTACACCTTC
TRBV6-2/TRBV6-3	-	TRBJ2-6	-	CASSPLQEFGANVLTF	TGTGCCAGCAGTCCGCTACAGGAATTTGGGGCCAACGTCCTGACTTTC
TRBV20-1	-	TRBJ1-5	-	CSASRDMVDQPQHF	TGCAGTGCTAGTAGAGATATGGTAGATCAGCCCCAGCATTTT